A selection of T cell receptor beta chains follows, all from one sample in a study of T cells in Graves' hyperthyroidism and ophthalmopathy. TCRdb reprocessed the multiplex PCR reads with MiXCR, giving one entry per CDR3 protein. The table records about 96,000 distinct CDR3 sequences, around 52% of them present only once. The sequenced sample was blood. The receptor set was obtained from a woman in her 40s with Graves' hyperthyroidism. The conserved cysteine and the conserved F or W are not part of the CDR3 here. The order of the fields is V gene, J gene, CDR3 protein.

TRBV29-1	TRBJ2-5	SVEGTSETQY
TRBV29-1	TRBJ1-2	SAKEGTGLPGYT
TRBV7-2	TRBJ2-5	ASSILAGGPQETQY
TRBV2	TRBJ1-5	ASSEERMGTYEH
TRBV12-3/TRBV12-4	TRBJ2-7	ASSPGREQY
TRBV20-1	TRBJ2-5	SARAPTSGATQETQY
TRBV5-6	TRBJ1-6	ASSQLGQGVYSPLH
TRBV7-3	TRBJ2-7	ASSLTASSEQY
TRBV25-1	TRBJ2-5	AGFQETQY
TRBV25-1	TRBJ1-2	ACSAPQVSKGHYGYT
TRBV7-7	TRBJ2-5	ASSQDRGETQY
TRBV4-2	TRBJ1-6	ASSQTSVRSPLH
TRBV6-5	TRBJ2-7	ASSYSRDREYEQY
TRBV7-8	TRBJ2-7	ASSLGFQPSYEQY
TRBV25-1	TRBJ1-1	ASQGAGTEAF
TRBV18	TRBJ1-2	ASSPVASGHGYT
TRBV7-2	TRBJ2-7	ASSLGPGLALYEQY
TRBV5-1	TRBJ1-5	ASGREGQPQH
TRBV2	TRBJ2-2	ASSYGGGRTGELF
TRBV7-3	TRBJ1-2	ASSQRTGGNYGYT
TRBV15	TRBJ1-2	ATSSEGQGPRGYT
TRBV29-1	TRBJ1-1	SVAVMNTEAF
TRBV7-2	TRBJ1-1	ASSQAVRSSAF
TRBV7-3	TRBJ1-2	ASSLSLGVTNYGYT
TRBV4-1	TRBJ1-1	ASSQGNNRPTEAF
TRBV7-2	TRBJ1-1	ASSAGGPNTEAF
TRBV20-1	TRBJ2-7	SASGEEQY
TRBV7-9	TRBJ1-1	ASTQMGDRVAF
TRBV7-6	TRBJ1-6	ASSLQGDSPLH
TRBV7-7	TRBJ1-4	ASSRDRGEKLF
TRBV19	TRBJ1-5	ASTRGGAGNQPQH
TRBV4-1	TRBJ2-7	ASSLSFSYEQY
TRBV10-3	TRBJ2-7	AAGAAGIYEQY
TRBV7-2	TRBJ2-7	ASSLRGQGNKQY
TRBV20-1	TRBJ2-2	SARVRENGELF
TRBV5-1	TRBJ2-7	ASTQRLGRGEQY
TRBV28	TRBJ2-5	ASSPIAGVEETQY
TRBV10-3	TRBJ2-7	AISVSSGTYEQY
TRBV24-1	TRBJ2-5	ATSDFRTGGETQY
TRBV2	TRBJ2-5	ASSGEGQETQY
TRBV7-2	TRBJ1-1	AWNRAHTEAF
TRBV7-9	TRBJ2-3	ASSPTSGMSDTQY
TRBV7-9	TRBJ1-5	ASSLGGGGNQPQH
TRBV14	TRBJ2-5	ASSQRQETQY
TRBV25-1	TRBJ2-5	ASSKVFAGQETQY
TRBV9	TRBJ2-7	ASSVYGEGIDEQY
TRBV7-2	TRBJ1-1	ASSQDPGTTQAF
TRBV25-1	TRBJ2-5	ASSVYGETQY
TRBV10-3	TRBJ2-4	ASGAGSQNIQY
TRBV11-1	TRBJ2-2	ASSLALGELF
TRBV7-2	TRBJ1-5	ASSPGGGFNQPQH
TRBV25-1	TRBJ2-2	ASPSGRGVGELF
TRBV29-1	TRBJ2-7	SVRGGTKAHEQY
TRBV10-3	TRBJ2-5	AIGLAGETQY
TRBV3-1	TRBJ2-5	ASSRDLETRY
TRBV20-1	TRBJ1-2	SARQGFDYT
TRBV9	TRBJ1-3	ASSQAPGQGAGNTIY
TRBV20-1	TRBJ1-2	SARGDFNYGYT